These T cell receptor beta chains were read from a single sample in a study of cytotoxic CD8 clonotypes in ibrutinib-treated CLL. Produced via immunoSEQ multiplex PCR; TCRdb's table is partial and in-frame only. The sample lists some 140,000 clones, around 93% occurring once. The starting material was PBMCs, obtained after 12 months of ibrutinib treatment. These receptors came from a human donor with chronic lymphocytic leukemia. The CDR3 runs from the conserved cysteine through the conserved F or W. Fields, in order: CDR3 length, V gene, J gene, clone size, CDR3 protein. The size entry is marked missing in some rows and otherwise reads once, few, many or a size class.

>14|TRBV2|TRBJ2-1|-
CASSEPEAGNEQFF
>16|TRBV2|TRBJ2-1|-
CASSPPLAGGFNEQFF
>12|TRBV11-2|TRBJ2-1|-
CASSSGRWEQFF
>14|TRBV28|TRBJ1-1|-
CASSLDRLNTEAFF
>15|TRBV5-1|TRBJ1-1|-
CASSFGAEWSTEAFF
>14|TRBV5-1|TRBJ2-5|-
CASATRTVRETQYF
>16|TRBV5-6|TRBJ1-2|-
CASSPPGTAVNYGYTF
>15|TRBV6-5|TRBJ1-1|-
CASSYSSGADTEAFF
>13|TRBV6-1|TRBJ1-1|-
CGSGTDFNTEAFF
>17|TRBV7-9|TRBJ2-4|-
CASSSAIGQGSGNIQYF
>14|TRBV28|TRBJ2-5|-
CASSFGWGGWTQYF
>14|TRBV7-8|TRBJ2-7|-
CASMRDGAGYEQYF
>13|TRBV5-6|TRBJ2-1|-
CASSLQGVHEQFF
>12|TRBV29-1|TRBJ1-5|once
CSVGQPNQPQHF
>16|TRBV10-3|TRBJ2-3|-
CAISEGTSGSTDTQYF
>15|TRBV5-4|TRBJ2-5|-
CASSLGTGKSETQYF
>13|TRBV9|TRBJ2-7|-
CASSGTSVGEQYF
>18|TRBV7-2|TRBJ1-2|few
CASSLVPLGTANPYGYTF
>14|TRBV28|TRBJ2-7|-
CATGGLKNSYEQYF
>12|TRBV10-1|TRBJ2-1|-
CASSQDINEQFF
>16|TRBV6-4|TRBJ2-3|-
CASSAKPHTSTDTQYF
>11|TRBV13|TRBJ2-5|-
CASSAGETQYF
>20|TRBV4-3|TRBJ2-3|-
CASSQGYTGGRLQDTDTQYF
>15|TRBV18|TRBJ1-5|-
CASSLGGRSNQPQHF
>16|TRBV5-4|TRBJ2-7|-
CASSDRPGQGLYEQYF
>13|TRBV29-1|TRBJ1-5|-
CSVAQDEGQPQHF
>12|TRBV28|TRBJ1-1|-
CATEKQGVEAFF
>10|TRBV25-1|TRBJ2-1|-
CASSDREQFF
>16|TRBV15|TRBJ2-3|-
CATSKRPVVITDTQYF
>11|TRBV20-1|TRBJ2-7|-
CRLTSPYEQYF
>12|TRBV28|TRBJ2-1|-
CASRQSQGKQFF
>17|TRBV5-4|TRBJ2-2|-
CASRETSGRGNTGELFF
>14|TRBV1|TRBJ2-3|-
CTSSQEKRTDTQYF
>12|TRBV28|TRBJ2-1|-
CASGGLHNEQFF
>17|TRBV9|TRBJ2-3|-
CASSVEPLAGAVDTQYF
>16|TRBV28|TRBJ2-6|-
CASSLRLFSGANVLTF
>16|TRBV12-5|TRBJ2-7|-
CASGLVPGSKAYEQYF
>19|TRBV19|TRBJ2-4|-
CASSIRGRFDNLAKNIQYF
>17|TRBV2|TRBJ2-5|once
CASSRLAGGPFFETQYF